Following are 10 T cell receptor beta chains from one sample sequenced in a study of Graves' ophthalmopathy and Graves' hyperthyroidism. Using RNA transcripts, the TCR beta CDR3 regions were amplified. HTBI primers served in a first-round RT-PCR, which a second-round multiplex PCR followed. One entry per CDR3 protein, called by TCRdb with MiXCR from the multiplex PCR reads. The sample records a few hundred thousand distinct CDR3 sequences, roughly 39% being singletons. The sample taken for sequencing was peripheral blood or thyroid tissue (not recorded which). The receptors shown here come from an adult man with Graves' hyperthyroidism.

In this sample, this clonotype turned up many times. The V call is TRBV10-3, the J call TRBJ1-6; the match to TRBD1 covers 8 bases. Looked up from germline, CDR1 is ENHRY and CDR2 is SYGVKD. J lost 4 bases, V lost 9 bases, and 8 bases had no gene match. This CDR3 has 15 amino acids. CDR3 residues: CAIRPGQVYNSPLHF. In DNA, the CDR3 is TGTGCCATAAGACCGGGACAGGTTTATAATTCACCCCTCCACTTT.

This chain uses TRBV5-1 with TRBJ1-3; D unclear. Trimming took 3 bases from V and 4 from J, leaving 11 bases between them. The CDR3 has 14 residues. Germline loops: CDR1 SGHRS, CDR2 YFSETQ. Written as DNA, the CDR3 is TGCGCCAGCAGCTCGATGACGGAAGGAAACACCATATATTTT. Amino acid sequence: CASSSMTEGNTIYF.

This clonotype was detected many times. The chain joins TRBV20-1 to TRBJ2-5, with D possibly TRBD1 on 7 matching bases. Trimming stripped 5 bases from V and 5 bases from J, with 21 bases between. Looked up from germline, CDR1 is DFQATT and CDR2 is SNEGSKA (reference sequence). The CDR3 sequence is 15 residues long. CDR3 in DNA: TGCAGTGCTGGAGGGACAGCCCAGGAAATGGAGACCCAGTACTTC. Residues: CSAGGTAQEMETQYF.

Many counts were recorded for this clonotype. The chain recombines TRBV12-3 or TRBV12-4 with TRBJ1-5; D is unclear. This CDR3 spans 14 amino acids. V was cut by 3 bases and J by 5 bases, with 11 bases left in between. CDR3 sequence: CASSFSWGDQPQHF. In DNA, the CDR3 is TGTGCCAGCAGTTTTTCCTGGGGTGATCAGCCCCAGCATTTT.

The chain employs TRBV29-1 and TRBJ2-7; the match to TRBD1 covers 7 bases. The CDR3 runs 15 residues. V dropped 3 bases and J dropped 1; count of bases not matched to a gene: 9. Germline lookup yields CDR1 SQVTM and CDR2 ANQGSEA. CDR3 nucleotide sequence: TGCAGCGTTGAGGACCGGACAGGCAGATCCTACGAGCAGTACTTC. It translates to CSVEDRTGRSYEQYF.

This clonotype was found many times. The chain combines TRBV7-2 with TRBJ2-7; TRBD1 matches at 9 bases. The CDR3 is 14 amino acids. Germline V gene lookup returns CDR1 SGHTA and CDR2 FQGNSA. After removal of 5 bases from V and 3 bases from J, the junction contained 5 bases not matched to a gene. Here the CDR3 reads CASSRQGEYYEQYF. CDR3 nucleotides: TGTGCCAGCAGCCGACAGGGGGAATACTACGAGCAGTACTTC.

The gene calls are TRBV29-1 and TRBJ1-3; no clear D. The germline gives CDR1 SQVTM, CDR2 ANQGSEA. The CDR3 is 15 amino acids. V lost 4 bases to trimming and J lost 3 bases, with 16 bases between them. CDR3 nucleotide sequence: TGCAGCGTTGCCAGCAGCTCGGCGGGTGGAAACACCATATATTTT. Translating gives CSVASSSAGGNTIYF.

This clonotype appeared many times. J is TRBJ2-5 and V is TRBV5-8; 11 bases align to TRBD2. CDR3 length equals 15 residues. The V gene's germline CDR1 is SGHTS and CDR2 YDEGEE. After removal of 5 bases from V and 1 base from J, the junction contained 4 bases not matched to a gene. The CDR3 DNA reads TGTGCCAGCAGTGTTGGGACTAGCGGCCAAGAGACCCAGTACTTC. It is translated as CASSVGTSGQETQYF. Looking up the rest from reference TRBV5-8 and TRBJ2-5 gives the full variable domain: EAGVTQSPTHLIKTRGQQATLRCSPISGHTSVYWYQQALGLGLQFLLWYDEGEERNRGNFPPRFSGRQFPNYSSELNVNALELEDSALYLCASSVGTSGQETQYFGPGTRLLVL.

The chain is built from TRBV4-1 and TRBJ2-5, with 9 bases that match TRBD2. The CDR3 has 16 amino acids. J lost 3 bases, V lost 0 bases, and 5 bases had no gene match. From germline, CDR1 is MGHRA and CDR2 YSYEKL. In nucleotides, the CDR3 is TGCGCCAGCAGCCAAGATCAGGCTAGCGGGGAAGAGACCCAGTACTTC. Residues: CASSQDQASGEETQYF.

Comments on this clonotype: The CDR3 end shows no conserved phenylalanine or tryptophan, and so a read error is likely. The rearrangement links TRBV7-9 to TRBJ1-1, with 7 bases lining up with TRBD1. The CDR3 sequence is 15 residues long. Looked up from germline, CDR1 is SEHNR and CDR2 is FQNEAQ (reference sequence). Trimming cost V 6 bases and J 7 bases; bases outside gene matches: 14. CDR3 nucleotide sequence: TGTGCCAGCAGGTCCGACAGGGTGGCTGCGAATGAAGCTTTCTAT. This sequence encodes CASRSDRVAANEAFY.